In this sample, the clone carrying this TCR beta chain turned up once. Participant-reported clinical history was the basis for cohort assignment. Cohort 3 recovered donors had two negative PCRs, clearance, or symptom resolution. Repertoires were generated with immunoSEQ multiplex PCR, while TCRdb's copy carries only in-frame clones and drops some. The sample lists about 400,000 clones; roughly 90% were seen once. The data were taken from a study of blood T cell repertoires in COVID-19. Study-level background: The analysed material was cDNA or gDNA that came from T cells, B-cell-depleted T cells, or PBMCs.

The CDR3 length is 12 residues. V lost 6 bases and J 7 bases, leaving 13 bases between the germline ends. The V gene's germline CDR1 is LNHDA and CDR2 SQIVND (reference sequence). The chain has TRBV19 and TRBJ2-7; D perhaps matches TRBD1 (5 bases). This clonotype originated in a woman aged 25 to 45 who had recovered from COVID-19. Sequences were obtained from PBMCs or T cells enriched from blood (not recorded which). CDR3 sequence: CASSLGRTEQYF. The CDR3 coding sequence is TGTGCCAGTAGCCTTGGACGGACAGAGCAGTACTTC.